The entry that follows covers one T cell receptor beta chain sequence. Its specificity is unknown. A much bigger clone sits one base away, suggesting this may be a read error. The template was RNA from unsorted bulk tissue. Donors were chemotherapy-naive, newly diagnosed lung cancer surgical patients in China, August–late 2014. The record originates from a study of tumor and adjacent non-tumor tissue in lung cancer. The wider study: There were 11 to 12 adenocarcinoma, 2 squamous cell carcinoma and 1 small cell lung cancer cases. Aged about 31 to 85 years, patients included nine to ten men and five or six women with stage I to III disease.

Three rounds of nested PCR, following a modified ARM-PCR protocol, produced the TCRbeta library. MiXCR, applied by TCRdb to the multiplex PCR reads, yields one record per CDR3 protein. Here the sample spans more than 95,000 distinct CDR3 sequences, approximately 71% being singletons. There are 14 residues in the CDR3. Trimming at V came to 2 bases and at J to 8 bases, leaving 5 bases not matched to a gene. Germline V gene data show CDR1 as SGHDT and CDR2 as YYEEEE. Broader study findings: TCR diversity was significantly greater in tumor than normal lung tissue.

This rearrangement joins TRBV5-6 to TRBJ1-5; 9 bases fit TRBD1. This TCR came from a man between 25 and 39 years old with non-small cell lung cancer. Sequenced input: lung tumor tissue. CDR3 nucleotide sequence: TGTGCCAGCAGCTTCCGACAGGGGGATGAGCCCCAGCATTTT. It codes for CASSFRQGDEPQHF. Full variable domain (remainder filled in from reference TRBV5-6 and TRBJ1-5): DAGVTQSPTHLIKTRGQQVTLRCSPKSGHDTVSWYQQALGQGPQFIFQYYEEEERQRGNFPDRFSGHQFPNYSSELNVNALLLGDSALYLCASSFRQGDEPQHFGDGTRLSIL.